This T cell receptor beta chain was retrieved from a study of post-analysis software for immune sequencing data. About the research overall: Recorded subtypes: relapsing-remitting, secondary progressive, progressive-relapsing; some patients unannotated. The study, taken as a whole, reports: The five TRBV segments detected at higher frequency in patients than in controls included TRBV5-6, TRBV5-1 and TRBV20-1. Normalized Chao1 diversity was significantly lower in multiple sclerosis patients than in controls.

Trimming took off 0 bases at V and 3 bases at J, with 23 bases between the two ends. Germline assignment: CDR1 MGHRA and CDR2 YSYEKL. The CDR3 contains 19 residues. Tagging with unique molecular identifiers was a feature of the TCR beta cDNA libraries. Once about 0.85 to 10 million T cells were used, hundreds of thousands of cDNA molecules resulted. TCRdb re-called the PCR reads with MiXCR, one entry per CDR3 protein. Of about 820,000 distinct CDR3 sequences listed, around 50% are singletons. This clonotype occurred a few times. Antigen: not known. The sequenced sample consisted of blood. The chain has TRBV4-1 and TRBJ1-1; D is perhaps TRBD1 (6 bases). This receptor was identified in a girl aged 5-17 years with multiple sclerosis. Here the CDR3 DNA reads TGCGCCAGCAGCCAAGACCTCCACAGGGTGGGGAATGGGGACACTGAAGCTTTCTTT. It translates to CASSQDLHRVGNGDTEAFF.